This T cell receptor beta chain was found in a study of blood T cell repertoires in COVID-19. V was trimmed by 4 bases and J by 0 bases, leaving 11 bases between them. The CDR3 is made up of 16 amino acids. The germline gives CDR1 SGHRS, CDR2 YFSETQ. The assay was immunoSEQ multiplex PCR, and TCRdb's table has in-frame clones only and misses some. This sample has tens of thousands of clones, with roughly 88% found just once. The sequence was collected from a man between 60 and 70 years old with acute or convalescent COVID-19. Sequenced: peripheral blood. This chain connects TRBV5-1 to TRBJ2-6; TRBD1 might be the D (5 bases). The CDR3 protein is CASSKQVSSGANVLTF. CDR3 bases: TGCGCCAGCAGCAAACAGGTCAGCTCTGGGGCCAACGTCCTGACTTTC. Variable domain in full (rest from reference TRBV5-1 and TRBJ2-6): KAGVTQTPRYLIKTRGQQVTLSCSPISGHRSVSWYQQTPGQGLQFLFEYFSETQRNKGNFPGRFSGRQFSNSRSEMNVSTLELGDSALYLCASSKQVSSGANVLTFGAGSRLTVL.